This section outlines one T cell receptor (beta chain) sequence together with its context. Here immunoSEQ multiplex PCR was the method, and the copy in TCRdb shows in-frame clones only, minus some. The sample shows over 250,000 clones, about 88% of them seen only once. The data stem from a study of blood T cell repertoires in COVID-19. Each recovered donor of Cohort 3 presented with two negative PCRs, clearance, or symptom resolution. The sequence was obtained from a man aged 55 to 70 who had recovered from COVID-19. Sequencing was carried out using PBMCs or T cells enriched from blood (not recorded which).

CDR3 sequence: CAWSVAPGQGARGYGYTF. CDR3 sequence (DNA): TGTGCCTGGAGTGTGGCCCCGGGACAGGGGGCGCGAGGCTATGGCTACACCTTC. This chain joins TRBV30 and TRBJ1-2; 12 bases fit TRBD1. This CDR3 contains 18 residues. Per germline, CDR1 GTSNPN and CDR2 SVGIG (reference sequence). The ends lost 0 bases at V and 4 bases at J; junction bases unmatched: 12.